The source of this T cell receptor (beta chain) is a study of blood T cell repertoires in COVID-19. As regards this clone: The sample carries other DNA sequences with the same CDR3.

The ends were cut back, 2 bases at V and 4 bases at J, with 8 bases in the middle. The CDR3 is 13 residues long. The germline V gene encodes CDR1 MDHEN and CDR2 SYDVKM. Clones were sequenced by immunoSEQ multiplex PCR, and TCRdb holds only the in-frame ones, with some missing. This sample yields about 140,000 clones, of which over 75% are seen a single time; 40% to 55% belongs to the top ten. This clonotype was obtained from a human donor in a cohort sampled during active COVID-19. What was sequenced was peripheral blood. The chain joins TRBV28 to TRBJ2-5; D may be TRBD1 (6 bases). The CDR3 coding sequence is TGTGCCAGCAGTTTAACAGGGAGAGAGACCCAGTACTTC. Its translation is CASSLTGRETQYF.